These T cell receptor beta chains were read from a single sample in a study of T cell responses to AZD1222 COVID-19 vaccine. Method: immunoSEQ multiplex PCR; TCRdb's copy keeps in-frame clones and lacks some. The sample gives 83,000 or so clones, around nine tenths of which show up once; less than 8.5% is in the top ten. Here the sequenced sample was peripheral blood, taken 28 days after the second AZD1222 dose. The receptors stem from an adult who received the AZD1222 COVID-19 vaccine. The CDR3 runs from the conserved cysteine through the conserved F or W.

J gene	V gene	CDR3 protein
TRBJ2-7	TRBV18	CASSPSRSYEQYF
TRBJ2-3	TRBV18	CASSRISTDTQYF
TRBJ2-5	TRBV7-9	CASSFGTSGSQETQYF
TRBJ2-1	TRBV29-1	CSVDAPNRGTYNEQFF
TRBJ2-1	TRBV19	CASSIRTVYNEQFF
TRBJ1-5	TRBV19	CASSGDRGPNQPQHF
TRBJ1-2	TRBV3-1/TRBV3-2	CASSLDERWGYTF
TRBJ1-6	TRBV27	CASSLGAENSPLHF
TRBJ2-1	TRBV5-1	CATRTGADEQFF
TRBJ1-2	TRBV28	CASSYGLRGYTF
TRBJ1-5	TRBV28	CASSLQVQPQHF
TRBJ2-1	TRBV29-1	CSVGSGRTANEQFF
TRBJ2-7	TRBV3-1/TRBV3-2	CAIAGSSYEQYF
TRBJ1-1	TRBV12-5	CASGLATLLGPNTEAFF
TRBJ2-5	TRBV7-2	CASSLSDREETQYF
TRBJ1-2	TRBV28	CASSEDQGASYGYTF
TRBJ2-3	TRBV2	CATYLGDTQYF
TRBJ1-3	TRBV29-1	CSGSPGVGNTIYF
TRBJ1-3	TRBV6-1	CASSDTGEGGNTIYF
TRBJ2-1	TRBV3-1/TRBV3-2	CASSQDSGSYNEQFF
TRBJ1-2	TRBV27	CASSKTGFSNYGYTF
TRBJ1-1	TRBV18	CASSPGQGMTEAFF
TRBJ1-5	TRBV18	CASSPSENRNQPQHF
TRBJ2-7	TRBV6-2/TRBV6-3	CASSYDRGRADEQYF